This entry concerns a single T cell receptor (beta chain). This sample was included in a study of regulatory T cells in long-lasting Graves disease. Germline V gene data show CDR1 as SNHLY and CDR2 as FYNNEI. This CDR3 comprises 14 residues. V was cut by 7 bases and J by 0 bases, with 12 bases left in between. This sample's time point: newly diagnosed GD, antithyroid drugs for less than 3 months. PBMC RNA was the source of the TCR library. An endocrinology department in Xi'an, China, recruited the patients. TCR beta libraries were built with iRepertoire HTBI primers and Arm-PCR of CDR3 regions. TCRdb used MiXCR to reprocess the multiplex PCR reads, holding one entry per CDR3 protein. This sample has a few hundred thousand distinct CDR3 sequences, with about 15% found just once. This sample also appeared in a second study, on T cells in Graves' hyperthyroidism and ophthalmopathy. That work adds: Researchers report that a 13 V-J model separated ophthalmopathy from stable hyperthyroidism.

The chain is built from TRBV2 and TRBJ2-5; D remains unclear. This TCR was sampled from a woman between 40 and 55 years old with Graves disease. The sequencing here drew on peripheral blood mononuclear cells (PBMCs), taken at new diagnosis, from a patient treated with antithyroid drugs. CDR3 residues: CASKDSIYQETQYF. For the CDR3, the DNA is TGTGCCAGCAAAGACTCGATCTACCAAGAGACCCAGTACTTC.